A single sample gave rise to the 20 T cell receptor beta chains below, sequenced in a study of blood T cell repertoires in COVID-19. TCRdb's table, derived via immunoSEQ multiplex PCR, lists solely in-frame clones and lacks some. The sample lists about 240,000 clones, around 81% occurring once. Sample: peripheral blood. The receptor source for this set is a woman at least 80 years old with COVID-19, enrolled during active disease.

CDR3 sequence (DNA): TGTGCCAGCAGCCCGTCCGGGACAGCTTACGAGCAGTACTTC. Encoded protein: CASSPSGTAYEQYF. The rearrangement links TRBV7-9 to TRBJ2-7; 7 nucleotides align to TRBD1. The length of the CDR3 is 14 residues. V trimming: 5 bases; J trimming: 4 bases; junction bases outside the gene matches: 8. Germline V CDR1 and CDR2: SEHNR, FQNEAQ (reference sequence).

This chain connects TRBV7-2 to TRBJ2-2; 9 nucleotides match TRBD2. The J segment lost 7 bases and the V segment lost 0 bases, leaving 6 bases of the junction unmatched. Germline loops: CDR1 SGHTA, CDR2 FQGNSA. There are 16 residues in the CDR3. The CDR3, as DNA: TGTGCCAGCAGCTTAGCTTTAGCGGGAGCGGTCGGGGAGCTGTTTTTT. Translating it yields CASSLALAGAVGELFF.

CDR3 protein: CASSLRDFQETQYF. The CDR3 nucleotides are TGTGCCAGCTCACTACGGGACTTTCAAGAGACCCAGTACTTC. This chain joins TRBV18 and TRBJ2-5, with D maybe TRBD2 (6 bases). The CDR3 extends over 14 amino acids. CDR1 and CDR2 (germline): KGHSH, LQKENI. The V end lost 4 bases, the J end lost 2 bases, and 11 bases lay between the germline ends.

V usage is TRBV7-2 and J usage is TRBJ2-2; D unclear. The CDR3 extends over 14 amino acids. Germline loops: CDR1 SGHTA, CDR2 FQGNSA. V lost 3 bases and J 1 base, leaving 6 bases between the germline ends. CDR3 residues: CASSFYRNTGELFF. The CDR3 DNA reads TGTGCCAGCAGCTTTTACAGGAACACCGGGGAGCTGTTTTTT.

The chain is built from TRBV11-2 and TRBJ2-5, with D maybe TRBD2 (6 bases). Trimming removed 5 bases at V and 4 bases at J, with 8 bases between. The CDR3 is 12 residues long. CDR1 is SGHAT, CDR2 FQNNGV, per germline. CDR3 DNA: TGTGCCAGCAGCGTGCGGGGAGAGACCCAGTACTTC. It codes for CASSVRGETQYF.

Only a few counts were recorded for this clone. The same CDR3 can be traced to other DNA sequences in this sample. The chain is built from TRBV5-1 and TRBJ2-7; the D gene is possibly TRBD1 (6 bases). The germline V gene encodes CDR1 SGHRS and CDR2 YFSETQ. Trimming removed 0 bases at V and 4 bases at J, with 14 bases between. This CDR3 comprises 15 residues. The CDR3 loop is CASSLAGLGGYEQYF. The CDR3 nucleotides read TGCGCCAGCAGCTTGGCCGGTCTAGGGGGTTACGAGCAGTACTTC.

The chain couples TRBV19 to TRBJ2-1, with a possible D match to TRBD2 (5 bases). Trimming cost V 8 bases and J 8 bases, with 19 bases left between them. CDR3 size: 14 residues. Germline CDR1 reads LNHDA; CDR2 reads SQIVND (reference sequence). The CDR3 nucleotides read TGTGCCAGTTCGGACTGGGGTGGTAGTGATGAGCAGTTCTTC. Its translation is CASSDWGGSDEQFF. Full variable domain (missing parts from reference TRBV19 and TRBJ2-1): DGGITQSPKYLFRKEGQNVTLSCEQNLNHDAMYWYRQDPGQGLRLIYYSQIVNDFQKGDIAEGYSVSREKKESFPLTVTSAQKNPTAFYLCASSDWGGSDEQFFGPGTRLTVL.

The chain carries TRBV19 and TRBJ2-7; TRBD1 matches at 7 bases. The germline CDR1 and CDR2 sequences are LNHDA and SQIVND (reference sequence). V shed 4 bases, J shed 6 bases, and the junction held 9 bases outside the gene matches. The length of the CDR3 is 14 residues. The chain's CDR3 is CASSTRTGHSEQYF. The CDR3 bases are TGTGCCAGTAGTACGAGGACAGGTCACAGCGAGCAGTACTTC.

CDR3 amino acids: CASSLRTSGRSYNEQFF. CDR3 coding DNA: TGCGCCAGCAGCCTCCGGACTAGCGGGAGGAGTTACAATGAGCAGTTCTTC. The rearrangement joins TRBV5-1 to TRBJ2-1, with TRBD2 identical over 14 bases. The junction had 7 bases not matched to a gene; V was cut back by 4 bases and J by 4 bases. Germline V lookup: CDR1 SGHRS, CDR2 YFSETQ. The length of the CDR3 is 17 residues.

For this clone: In the same sample, other DNA sequences code for this CDR3. The CDR3 sequence: CASSPQGSGNTIYF. In DNA form, the CDR3 reads TGTGCCAGCTCACCTCAGGGGTCCGGAAACACCATATATTTT. The chain has TRBV18 and TRBJ1-3; TRBD1 is a possible D gene (6 bases). Germline CDR1 is KGHSH and CDR2 is LQKENI. Between the trimmed V and J ends, which lost 3 bases and 4 bases, there was a span of 10 bases. The CDR3 is made up of 14 amino acids.

The chain uses TRBV5-6 and TRBJ2-1, with TRBD2 identical over 13 bases. The CDR3 loop spans 17 amino acids. J was trimmed by 8 bases and V by 0 bases; bases with no gene match: 8. Germline CDR1 reads SGHDT; CDR2 reads YYEEEE. CDR3 in DNA: TGTGCCAGCAGCTTGGCCAAACTAGCGGGGGGGCTTGATGAGCAGTTCTTC. Translated: CASSLAKLAGGLDEQFF.

This chain joins TRBV4-2 and TRBJ2-2; TRBD2 is a possible D gene (5 bases). This CDR3 has 14 amino acids. V lost 4 bases, J lost 1 base, and 7 bases lay in between. CDR1 and CDR2 from the germline V gene are LGHNA and YNFKEQ. This CDR3 reads CASSRERNTGELFF. CDR3 nucleotides: TGTGCCAGCAGCCGGGAGAGGAACACCGGGGAGCTGTTTTTT.

The V and J genes are TRBV2 and TRBJ1-1, with TRBD1 matching over 7 bases. Germline CDR1 reads SNHLY; CDR2 reads FYNNEI. CDR3 length: 14 amino acids. Trimming removed 5 bases from V and 5 bases from J; junction bases left unmatched: 8. CDR3 sequence (DNA): TGTGCCAGCAGTCCGCAGGGGGTTAAGACTGAAGCTTTCTTT. As protein: CASSPQGVKTEAFF.

The V and J genes are TRBV19 and TRBJ2-6, with D possibly matching TRBD1 (6 bases). CDR1 is LNHDA and CDR2 is SQIVND in the germline V gene (reference sequence). The length of the CDR3 is 17 residues. V was shortened by 6 bases and J by 1 base, with 16 bases between the two germline ends. The DNA of the CDR3 is TGTGCCAGTAGATACAGGGATTCTGGGTCTGGGGCCAACGTCCTGACTTTC. Translation: CASRYRDSGSGANVLTF.

About this clone: One base away lies a much larger clone, so this may be a sequencing read error. CDR3 coding DNA: TGTGCCAGCAGCTTAGAGATGAACACTGAAGCTTTCTTT. Protein sequence: CASSLEMNTEAFF. The chain couples TRBV7-3 to TRBJ1-1; no firm D call. Germline CDR1 is SGHTA and CDR2 is FQGTGA. The CDR3 runs to 13 residues. The V and J ends lost 2 bases and 0 bases respectively, with 4 bases between them.

The chain combines TRBV19 with TRBJ1-1; D perhaps matches TRBD1 (6 bases). CDR3 length: 13 residues. V gave up 5 bases and J gave up 4 bases, with 11 bases separating them. Germline V lookup: CDR1 LNHDA, CDR2 SQIVND (reference sequence). Here the CDR3 reads CASSPGAITEAFF. In nucleotides, the CDR3 is TGTGCCAGTAGTCCAGGGGCGATCACTGAAGCTTTCTTT.

The chain uses TRBV19 and TRBJ1-3; 9 positions agree with TRBD1. Germline trimming cut 5 bases from V and 4 bases from J; bases unmatched to any gene: 9. The CDR3 totals 16 residues. CDR1 LNHDA and CDR2 SQIVND come from the germline V gene (reference sequence). The CDR3 sequence is CASSPGQGRSGNTIYF. The DNA of the CDR3 is TGTGCCAGTAGTCCGGGACAGGGTAGGTCCGGAAACACCATATATTTT.

The chain couples TRBV24-1 to TRBJ2-2, with D tentatively TRBD2 (5 bases). The CDR3 is 15 amino acids. V dropped 2 bases and J dropped 5 bases, with 11 bases sitting between them. Germline-derived CDR1 and CDR2 are KGHDR and SFDVKD. The CDR3 sequence: CATSDSREGTGELFF. In DNA, the CDR3 is TGTGCCACCAGTGATTCCCGGGAAGGAACCGGGGAGCTGTTTTTT.

The chain carries TRBV30 and TRBJ2-5, with D possibly matching TRBD1 (6 bases). This CDR3 contains 11 residues. Trimming took 2 bases from V and 5 from J, leaving 6 bases between them. Germline loops: CDR1 GTSNPN, CDR2 SVGIG (reference sequence). The CDR3 DNA reads as TGTGCCTGGAGTCAGGGGGAGACCCAGTACTTC. It codes for CAWSQGETQYF.

The gene calls are TRBV21-1 and TRBJ2-2; TRBD2, the table's D call, was not compared with the DNA. TRBV21-1 is a pseudogene. The CDR3 extends over 11 amino acids. The CDR3 loop reads CGQREPGELFF. In DNA form, the CDR3 reads TGTGGCCAGCGGGAGCCCGGGGAGCTGTTTTTT.